This T cell receptor beta chain derives from a study of T cell repertoires in cytomegalovirus infection. Study details: In public TCR beta signatures, there were indications of both CMV infection and matching HLA type. Findings of the study overall: The response measured ex vivo was dominated by TCR beta clonotypes (HLA-C-restricted and CMV-specific). Based on cumulative public TCR beta family frequency, carriers of CMV plus the relevant HLA were identified.

TCRdb re-derived calls from the reads in MiXCR, one entry per CDR3 protein. This sample has 480,000 or so distinct CDR3 sequences; about 11% occur once, and the top ten carry 9.5% to 13%. Points on this clonotype: Its antigen remains unidentified.

V was pared by 0 bases and J by 5 bases, with 8 bases between. Germline V CDR1 and CDR2: PRHDT, FYEKMQ (reference sequence). The CDR3 runs 13 residues. The V call is TRBV13, the J call TRBJ2-7; D might be TRBD2 (6 bases). This TCR was sampled from a human donor in good health (CMV status not recorded). Some clones in this sample may be carry-over from other donors' samples. Specimen: PBMCs. The chain's CDR3 is CASSLGRRDEQYF. The CDR3 coding sequence is TGTGCCAGCAGCTTAGGCCGGAGGGACGAGCAGTACTTC.